A selection of T cell receptor beta chains follows, all from one sample in a study of T cells in Graves' hyperthyroidism and ophthalmopathy. TCRdb processed the multiplex PCR reads anew with MiXCR; each CDR3 protein has one entry. The sample lists over 400,000 distinct CDR3 sequences, approximately 23% occurring once. The sequencing sample was made of blood. The receptor source for this set is a woman aged 70-85 years with Graves' ophthalmopathy. Each CDR3 is given with its conserved first and last residue.

>TRBV20-1|TRBJ1-3
CSARGIPDTGNTIYF
>TRBV5-1|TRBJ2-7
CASSSSPSYEQYF
>TRBV10-1|TRBJ1-1
CASSRTEDTEAFF
>TRBV20-1|TRBJ2-7
CSPTGSSGRLRYEQYF
>TRBV2|TRBJ1-1
CASSEAYRTVEAFF
>TRBV29-1|TRBJ2-3
CSVTSGRVADTQYF
>TRBV7-9|TRBJ2-5
CASSRAVETQYF
>TRBV12-3/TRBV12-4|TRBJ2-1
CASSGKVAGTINYNEQFF
>TRBV5-1|TRBJ1-2
CASTLDRLRFGYTF
>TRBV10-2|TRBJ1-2
CASSERGGLGYTF
>TRBV7-8|TRBJ1-1
CASSQMPENTEAFF
>TRBV20-1|TRBJ2-1
CSANGQGDSYNEQFF
>TRBV5-1|TRBJ1-1
CASSLDPGLNTEAFF
>TRBV12-5|TRBJ2-7
CASGLGGTGGEQYF
>TRBV24-1|TRBJ1-5
CATSESRFQPQHF
>TRBV19|TRBJ2-4
CASNEGSTKNIQYF
>TRBV6-2/TRBV6-3|TRBJ1-4
CASGEGRNEKLFF